This TCR beta chain appears in the sequencing data of a study of T-cell reconstitution after alpha-beta-depleted transplantation in children. Unique molecular identifiers featured in how the TCRbeta library was prepared. TCRdb fed the PCR reads into MiXCR, producing one record per CDR3 protein. The table records 780,000 or so distinct CDR3 sequences, approximately 15% of them present only once. Notes on this clonotype: No antigen is known for it.

Points from the study as a whole: Expanded graft clones numbering several hundred reportedly gave rise to alpha-beta T cells about two months after transplant. From newly produced T cells came most of the T-cell counts and diversity one year after transplant. The study traced high day-60 TCRbeta diversity in some patients to surviving recipient T cells and thymic progenitors.

Trimming at V came to 6 bases and at J to 1 base, leaving 6 bases not matched to a gene. The CDR3 covers 16 residues. The germline V gene encodes CDR1 MGHRA and CDR2 YSYEKL. The source was PBMCs, mostly from graft donor cells, collected 360 days after TCRalphabeta/CD19-depleted stem cell transplant. This receptor was taken from a male patient between 5 and 17 years old who had a stem cell transplant for acute lymphoblastic leukemia, so the T cells may come from the graft donor. This chain uses TRBV4-1 with TRBJ2-1, with 10 bases aligning to TRBD1. The CDR3 spells CASRPPGQGSYNEQFF. The CDR3 DNA reads as TGCGCCAGCAGGCCCCCGGGACAGGGGTCCTACAATGAGCAGTTCTTC.